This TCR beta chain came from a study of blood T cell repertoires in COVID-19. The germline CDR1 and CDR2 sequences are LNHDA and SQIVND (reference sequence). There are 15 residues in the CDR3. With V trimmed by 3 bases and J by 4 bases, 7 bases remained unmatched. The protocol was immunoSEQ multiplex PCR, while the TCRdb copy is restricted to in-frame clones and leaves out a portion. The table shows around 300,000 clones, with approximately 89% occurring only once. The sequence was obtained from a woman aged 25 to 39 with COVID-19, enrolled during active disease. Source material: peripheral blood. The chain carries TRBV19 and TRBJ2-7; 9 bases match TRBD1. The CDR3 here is CASSISGTGFYEQYF. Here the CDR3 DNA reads TGTGCCAGTAGTATCTCAGGGACAGGGTTTTACGAGCAGTACTTC.